This section outlines one TCR beta chain sequence together with its context. Its antigen is unknown. The sample originates from a study of post-analysis software for immune sequencing data. Looking at the study overall: Several disease courses (relapsing-remitting, secondary progressive and progressive-relapsing) of multiple sclerosis were included.

The V and J ends lost 0 bases and 8 bases respectively, with 17 bases between them. Germline loops: CDR1 MNHEY, CDR2 SMNVEV (reference sequence). The length of the CDR3 is 16 residues. The library was made from cDNA and included unique molecular identifiers. The authors obtained 500,000 or so cDNA molecules from approximately 1 to 10 million T cells. TCRdb re-analysed the PCR reads in MiXCR, keeping a single row per CDR3 protein. Of 600,000 to 750,000 distinct CDR3 sequences listed, approximately 59% are singletons. General study points: Patients showed TRBV5-6, TRBV5-1 and TRBV20-1 among a few TRBV segments more frequent than in controls. The authors found that F measure strongly co-clustered same-batch samples. Significantly lower normalized Chao1 diversity was found in patients with multiple sclerosis relative to controls.

The sequencing input was blood. The chain couples TRBV27 to TRBJ2-1, with D maybe TRBD2 (6 bases). This TCR was recovered from a girl aged 2-9 years with multiple sclerosis. For the CDR3, the DNA is TGTGCCAGCAGTTTATCTTACGGGAGTACTGTGTATGAGCAGTTCTTC. Encoded protein: CASSLSYGSTVYEQFF.